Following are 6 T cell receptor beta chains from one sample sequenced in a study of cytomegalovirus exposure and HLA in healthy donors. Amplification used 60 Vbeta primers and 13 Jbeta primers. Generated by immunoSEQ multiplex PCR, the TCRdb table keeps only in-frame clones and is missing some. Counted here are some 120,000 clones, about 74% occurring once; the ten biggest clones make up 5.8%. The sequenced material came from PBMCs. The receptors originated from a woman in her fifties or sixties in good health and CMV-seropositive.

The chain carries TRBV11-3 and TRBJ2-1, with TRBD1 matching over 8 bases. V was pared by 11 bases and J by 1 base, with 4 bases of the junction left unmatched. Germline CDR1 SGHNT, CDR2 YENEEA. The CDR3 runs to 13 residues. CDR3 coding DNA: TGTGCCTGCCGGGACAGGTCCTACAATGAGCAGTTCTTC. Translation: CACRDRSYNEQFF.

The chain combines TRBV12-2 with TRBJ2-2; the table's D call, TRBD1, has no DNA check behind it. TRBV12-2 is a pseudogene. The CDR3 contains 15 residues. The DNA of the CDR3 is TGTGCAAGTCGCTTAGCCAGGGCCGGGACCGGGGAGCTGTTTTTT. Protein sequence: CASRLARAGTGELFF.

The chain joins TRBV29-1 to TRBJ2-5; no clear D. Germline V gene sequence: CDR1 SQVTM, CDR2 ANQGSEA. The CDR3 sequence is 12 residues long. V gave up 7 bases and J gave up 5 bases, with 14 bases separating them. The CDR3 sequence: CSASTERETQYF. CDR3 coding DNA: TGCAGCGCTTCGACGGAGCGCGAGACCCAGTACTTC. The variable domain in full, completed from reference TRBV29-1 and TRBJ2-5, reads SAVISQKPSRDICQRGTSLTIQCQVDSQVTMMFWYRQQPGQSLTLIATANQGSEATYESGFVIDKFPISRPNLTFSTLTVSNMSPEDSSIYLCSASTERETQYFGPGTRLLVL.

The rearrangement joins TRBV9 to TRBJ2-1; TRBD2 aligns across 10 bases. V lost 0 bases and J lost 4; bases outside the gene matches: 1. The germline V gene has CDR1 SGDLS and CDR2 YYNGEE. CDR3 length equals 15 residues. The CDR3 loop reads CASSVVAGGYNEQFF. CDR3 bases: TGTGCCAGCAGCGTAGTAGCGGGGGGTTACAATGAGCAGTTCTTC.

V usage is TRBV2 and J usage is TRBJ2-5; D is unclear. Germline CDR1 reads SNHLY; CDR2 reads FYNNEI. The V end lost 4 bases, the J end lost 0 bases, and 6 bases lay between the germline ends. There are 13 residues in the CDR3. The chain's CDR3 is CASSASDQETQYF. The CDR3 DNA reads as TGTGCCAGCAGTGCCTCGGACCAAGAGACCCAGTACTTC.

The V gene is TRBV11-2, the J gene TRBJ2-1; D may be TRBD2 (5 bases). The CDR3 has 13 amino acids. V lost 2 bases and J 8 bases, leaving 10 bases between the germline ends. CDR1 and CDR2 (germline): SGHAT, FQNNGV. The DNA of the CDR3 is TGTGCCAGCAGCTTATCCTCGGGGTATGAGCAGTTCTTC. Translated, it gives CASSLSSGYEQFF.